This is a list of T cell receptor beta chains from one sample in a study of blood T cell repertoires in COVID-19. The table came from immunoSEQ multiplex PCR; TCRdb's copy has only in-frame clones and leaves some out. Among some 200,000 clones listed, roughly 92% were seen once. Sequencing was carried out using peripheral blood. Receptors were obtained from a man aged 25-45 years with COVID-19, enrolled during active disease. Both conserved end residues are part of each CDR3. The order of the fields is clone size, CDR3 length, J gene, V gene, CDR3 protein. Clone size is shown for a subset of rows, as once, few, many or a class of expanded clone.

.	15	TRBJ2-3	TRBV14	CASSYAGGRTDTQYF
.	14	TRBJ1-1	TRBV9	CASSTWDMGAEAFF
.	15	TRBJ1-2	TRBV7-9	CASSSRQGANYGYTF
.	16	TRBJ2-3	TRBV19	CASSPLDRGGTDTQYF
.	15	TRBJ1-1	TRBV18	CASSPRTGENTEAFF
.	13	TRBJ1-2	TRBV19	CASSLGQGRGYTF
.	16	TRBJ1-2	TRBV6-5	CASSYHRPDRGNGYTF
once	16	TRBJ2-7	TRBV7-2	CASSFSPGTGTYEQYF
.	13	TRBJ2-7	TRBV2	CASRDRRTYEQYF
.	12	TRBJ2-7	TRBV5-6	CASSLSTLEQYF
.	13	TRBJ2-7	TRBV19	CASRGDNPYEQYF
.	13	TRBJ1-3	TRBV13	CASSMKQGNTIYF
.	16	TRBJ1-1	TRBV11-1	CASSLDYGEMNTEAFF
.	16	TRBJ1-1	TRBV6-5	CASSYFAGGMNTEAFF
.	16	TRBJ2-6	TRBV7-9	CASNLSRISGANVLTF
.	13	TRBJ1-2	TRBV6-2/TRBV6-3	CASSYPRPYGYTF
.	14	TRBJ1-3	TRBV19	CATSRGSSGNTIYF
.	13	TRBJ1-5	TRBV2	CASRRTDDQPQHF
.	16	TRBJ2-3	TRBV9	CASSVDGTGGADTQYF
.	16	TRBJ1-1	TRBV19	CASSTKTGAWNTEAFF
.	15	TRBJ2-3	TRBV15	CATSAQTGNTDTQYF
.	13	TRBJ1-2	TRBV4-1	CASSPGLDYGYTF
once	14	TRBJ1-1	TRBV2	CASSEGGINTEAFF
.	16	TRBJ1-6	TRBV5-1	CASSLAEAGGASPLHF
.	16	TRBJ2-7	TRBV4-1	CASSQARSGHSYEQYF
.	14	TRBJ2-5	TRBV5-1	CASSLVAGKETQYF
.	15	TRBJ1-1	TRBV18	CASSPRVPGNTEAFF
.	15	TRBJ2-1	TRBV5-5	CASSSVGSPNNEQFF
.	14	TRBJ1-5	TRBV6-5	CASSSGQGSQPQHF
.	14	TRBJ2-7	TRBV5-1	CASSMTDRGREQYF
.	16	TRBJ1-1	TRBV19	CASSLLDRGLNTEAFF
.	14	TRBJ1-1	TRBV5-1	CASSRRQGEPEAFF
.	14	TRBJ2-7	TRBV2	CASRADRGTGEQYF
.	16	TRBJ2-6	TRBV25-1	CASSALDTSGANVLTF
.	14	TRBJ1-1	TRBV29-1	CSVAQGQRITEAFF
.	17	TRBJ1-5	TRBV14	CASSQELYSLVDQPQHF
.	17	TRBJ1-2	TRBV4-1	CASSQPPGHNPYYGYTF
.	14	TRBJ2-3	TRBV6-6	CASRGTGGADTQYF
few	15	TRBJ1-2	TRBV5-4	CASTQLMAGAYGYTF
few	15	TRBJ1-4	TRBV4-1	CASSQKGATNEKLFF
.	14	TRBJ2-7	TRBV5-1	CASSPGQGRDEQYF
.	20	TRBJ2-1	TRBV3-1/TRBV3-2	CASSHIAGQIPSGGVNEQFF
once	13	TRBJ1-2	TRBV5-1	CASSPDREYGYTF
.	16	TRBJ1-2	TRBV4-1	CASSQLLSGVNYGYTF
.	16	TRBJ1-5	TRBV2	CASSGQGGWSNQPQHF
once	14	TRBJ1-3	TRBV5-1	CASSYTSSGNTIYF